This T cell receptor beta chain was observed in a study of CD8+ T cells in alopecia areata. Regarding the study as a whole: Relative to normal scalp, lesional scalp, especially alopecia totalis/universalis, showed higher clonality. Tofacitinib yielded significantly lower scalp clonality and fewer expanded CD8+ clones among the top 100.

CDR1 is GTSNPN and CDR2 is SVGIG in the germline V gene (reference sequence). After removal of 1 base from V and 4 bases from J, the junction contained 6 bases not matched to a gene. The CDR3 sequence is 14 residues long. Treatment indicated: oral pan-JAK inhibitor, 5-10 mg twice daily. With regard to this clone: The antigen is unknown.

As the sequencing template, cDNA was produced by extracting RNA and reverse transcribing it. TCRdb keeps only in-frame clones here, not all; method: immunoSEQ multiplex PCR. The repertoire consists of a few hundred thousand clones, with more than 45% occurring once and the leading ten covering 1.6%. This clonotype was obtained from a human donor with alopecia areata. This chain connects TRBV30 to TRBJ1-1; 7 positions match TRBD1. Source: CD4+ T cells sorted from blood, taken at week 4, from a patient treated with tofacitinib. This chain's CDR3 is CAWSGRRGSTEAFF. The CDR3 DNA reads as TGTGCCTGGAGTGGTCGCAGGGGGAGCACTGAAGCTTTCTTT.